A selection of T cell receptor beta chains follows, all from one sample in a study of CD8+CD57+ T cells in acquired aplastic anemia. TCRdb analysed the reads with MiXCR anew, one entry per CDR3 protein. This sample has over 150,000 distinct CDR3 sequences, with around 40% found just once. The specimen was sorted CD4+, CD8+, or CD8+CD57+ T cells (not recorded which) from PBMCs. These receptors were obtained from a human donor in good health. CDR3s include the opening cysteine and the closing phenylalanine or tryptophan. D genes are given only for firm matches. Clone sizes are given selectively: once, few, many, or a class where the clone is expanded.

>TRBD1|.|TRBJ1-4|TRBV12-3/TRBV12-4
TGTGCCAGCAGGGGACAGGGTTTTGAAAAACTGTTTTTT
CASRGQGFEKLFF
>TRBD1|many|TRBJ1-3|TRBV9
TGTGCCAGCAAGGCAGGGGGTGGAAACACCATATATTTT
CASKAGGGNTIYF
>.|.|TRBJ2-5|TRBV10-2
TGCGCCAGCAGTGAGCCTGCAGGGGGGCGAGAGACCCAGTACTTC
CASSEPAGGRETQYF
>TRBD2|many|TRBJ2-1|TRBV15
TGTGCCACCAGCAGAGGCGGAAGCGGGGGAGCGAACAATGAGCAGTTCTTC
CATSRGGSGGANNEQFF
>TRBD2|many|TRBJ2-5|TRBV4-2
TGTGCCAGCAGCCAAGTTTCATGGGTGGTTAGTAGCGGGGGGGTCCAAGAGACCCAGTACTTC
CASSQVSWVVSSGGVQETQYF
>TRBD1|.|TRBJ1-2|TRBV3-1
TGTGCCAGCAGCCAAGTGCACGGGACAGGGACGGGCTACACCTTC
CASSQVHGTGTGYTF
>.|.|TRBJ1-4|TRBV19
TGTGCCAGTAGTGATCCCGGGGGGAGTGAAAAACTGTTTTTT
CASSDPGGSEKLFF
>TRBD2|.|TRBJ2-7|TRBV6-1
TGTGCCAGCAGACCACGACTAGCGGGGACCTACGAGCAGTACTTC
CASRPRLAGTYEQYF
>TRBD1|many|TRBJ2-2|TRBV20-1
TGCAGTGCTAGAAGGGACAGGGTGGTTGGTGGTACCGGGGAGCTGTTTTTT
CSARRDRVVGGTGELFF
>.|many|TRBJ2-7|TRBV6-5
TGTGCCAGCAGTTACCGATCAGGGGGGCCCCAGTACTTC
CASSYRSGGPQYF
>.|many|TRBJ1-6|TRBV11-2
TGTGCCAGCAGCTTAACTGGCGGAGGCAATTCACCCCTCCACTTT
CASSLTGGGNSPLHF
>.|.|TRBJ2-7|TRBV7-9
TGTGCCAGCAGCCCGGGACGGTCCTACGAGCAGTACTTC
CASSPGRSYEQYF
>.|once|TRBJ2-7|TRBV12-3/TRBV12-4
TGTGCCAGCAGTTTAGCGACAGCTGCCTACGAGCAGTACTTC
CASSLATAAYEQYF
>TRBD2|.|TRBJ2-7|TRBV10-2
TGCGCCAGCAAAAACAGGAGCGGGGCTGGAACCTACGAGCAGTACTTC
CASKNRSGAGTYEQYF
>.|many|TRBJ2-3|TRBV19
TGTGCCAGTAGTATAAGAGGGGGACCCAGGGCAGATACGCAGTATTTT
CASSIRGGPRADTQYF
>TRBD1|.|TRBJ2-7|TRBV2
TGTGCCAGCAGGACCGGGACAGGGTCCCTTTACGAGCAGTACTTC
CASRTGTGSLYEQYF
>.|.|TRBJ2-1|TRBV2
TGTGCCAGCAGTGGAGGGGTCGCCGTTAATGAGCAGTTCTTC
CASSGGVAVNEQFF
>.|few|TRBJ2-2|TRBV19
TGTGCCAGTAGTTCCGGGGGCGCAACCGGGGAGCTGTTTTTT
CASSSGGATGELFF
>TRBD2|few|TRBJ2-7|TRBV20-1
TGCAGTGCGAGACTAGCGGGAGGTGAAAACGAGCAGTACTTC
CSARLAGGENEQYF
>TRBD2|few|TRBJ2-5|TRBV24-1
TGTGCCACCAGTGATTTGCGGGTCGGGGGGAGCCAAGAGACCCAGTACTTC
CATSDLRVGGSQETQYF
>TRBD1|.|TRBJ1-2|TRBV7-2
TGTGCCAGCAGCACCCCCGTCCCGGGACAGGGTTACACCTTC
CASSTPVPGQGYTF
>.|.|TRBJ1-2|TRBV6-1
TGTGCCAGCAGTGTTTTTAACAACCCTAACTATGGCTACACCTTC
CASSVFNNPNYGYTF
>TRBD2|.|TRBJ2-7|TRBV2
TGTGCCAGCAGCTACTCGGGACTAGCCCCCTACGAGCAGTACTTC
CASSYSGLAPYEQYF
>.|many|TRBJ2-5|TRBV20-1
TGCAGTGCTGGGGGAGGGGGGCGCGAGACCCAGTACTTC
CSAGGGGRETQYF
>.|many|TRBJ1-1|TRBV5-1
TGCGCCAGCAGCTTGTCTACAGTGATCACTGAAGCTTTCTTT
CASSLSTVITEAFF
>.|many|TRBJ1-6|TRBV11-2
TGTGCCAGCAGCTTATTTGGTGGCAATTCACCCCTCCACTTT
CASSLFGGNSPLHF
>TRBD1|many|TRBJ2-7|TRBV18
TGTGCCAGCTCACCCGGACAGGGCTTATCTGGCTCCTACGAGCAGTACTTC
CASSPGQGLSGSYEQYF
>.|.|TRBJ2-1|TRBV20-1
TGCAGTGCTAGAGTGATCGGGATCAATGAGCAGTTCTTC
CSARVIGINEQFF
>TRBD1|many|TRBJ1-1|TRBV5-6
TGTGCCAGCAGCGGGGACAGGGTCGCTGAAGCTTTCTTT
CASSGDRVAEAFF
>TRBD1|.|TRBJ1-1|TRBV29-1
TGCAGCGTTGTACTCGGACAGGGACCTCCAAAAGCTTTCTTT
CSVVLGQGPPKAFF
>.|many|TRBJ2-1|TRBV5-1
TGCGCCAGCAGCTTTGTAGGGGAGAGCAATGAGCAGTTCTTC
CASSFVGESNEQFF
>.|many|TRBJ2-3|TRBV4-1
TGCGCCAGCAGCCAAGATCCCAGCACAGATACGCAGTATTTT
CASSQDPSTDTQYF
>.|few|TRBJ1-6|TRBV12-3/TRBV12-4
TGTGCCAGCAGCCAAGGACAGAATTCACCCCTCCACTTT
CASSQGQNSPLHF
>TRBD1|.|TRBJ1-2|TRBV27
TGTGCCAGCAGTCGGGCCTCGGGACAGCCTTATGGCTACACCTTC
CASSRASGQPYGYTF
>.|.|TRBJ2-7|TRBV19
TGTGCCAGTAGCCTGACCGAACTTGGTGAATACGAGCAGTACTTC
CASSLTELGEYEQYF
>TRBD1|many|TRBJ1-5|TRBV20-1
TGCAGTGCTAAAAAGACAGGGGGTGAGGTAGGTCAGCCCCAGCATTTT
CSAKKTGGEVGQPQHF
>.|many|TRBJ1-4|TRBV5-6
TGTGCCAGCAGCCCGGACGGTGGCAATGGGGAACTGTTTTTT
CASSPDGGNGELFF
>.|few|TRBJ2-7|TRBV25-1
TGTGCCAGCAGTGATAGAAGGGGCGAGCAGTACTTC
CASSDRRGEQYF
>.|.|TRBJ2-5|TRBV20-1
TGCAGTCCTTATGGTGGGACGGTTAGGGAGACCCAGTACTTC
CSPYGGTVRETQYF
>.|many|TRBJ1-5|TRBV12-3/TRBV12-4
TGTGCCAGCACCGTCTGGGACACCAATCAGCCCCAGCATTTT
CASTVWDTNQPQHF
>.|many|TRBJ2-6|TRBV20-1
TGCAGTGCTAGCACTAGCACGAGCTCTGGGGCCAACGTCCTGACTTTC
CSASTSTSSGANVLTF
>TRBD2|many|TRBJ2-7|TRBV11-2
TGTGCCAGCAGCTTATCCCGGATGGGGGGGGTAAACTACGAGCAGTACTTC
CASSLSRMGGVNYEQYF
>.|many|TRBJ2-7|TRBV20-1
TGCAGTGCTAGTCTCGACGGTAACGAGCAGTACTTC
CSASLDGNEQYF
>.|.|TRBJ1-2|TRBV7-2
TGTGCCAGCAGCTACGACCGGGGGCTTGGCTACACCTTC
CASSYDRGLGYTF
>TRBD1|few|TRBJ1-2|TRBV18
TGTGCCAGCTCACCGCCAGACAGGGTCGGCTACACCTTC
CASSPPDRVGYTF
>.|.|TRBJ2-7|TRBV25-1
TGTGCCAGCAGTGAATCTAGATGGGGGACCTACGAGCAGTACTTC
CASSESRWGTYEQYF
>.|many|TRBJ1-5|TRBV20-1
TGCAGTGCTAGAGATTTTATGGGGGCTCAGCCCCAGCATTTT
CSARDFMGAQPQHF
>.|.|TRBJ1-2|TRBV15
TGTGCCACCAGCAGAGATAGGGGCTCAGGGAACTATGGCTACACCTTC
CATSRDRGSGNYGYTF
>TRBD1|many|TRBJ2-7|TRBV2
TGTGCCAGCAAATTCGGGACAGAGTTCTACGAGCAGTACTTC
CASKFGTEFYEQYF
>TRBD2|many|TRBJ2-7|TRBV15
TGTGCCACCAGCCTTAGCGGGAGGGCCGGATACGAGCAGTACTTC
CATSLSGRAGYEQYF
>TRBD1|.|TRBJ1-2|TRBV11-1
TGTGCCAGCACGATACAGGGGGCGGATAGTCCCTATGGCTACACCTTC
CASTIQGADSPYGYTF
>.|.|TRBJ2-7|TRBV19
TGTGCCAGTAGTATGCAGGGGTACGGGGCCGACGAGCAGTACTTC
CASSMQGYGADEQYF
>TRBD2|.|TRBJ2-1|TRBV10-2
TGCGCCAGCAGTGATCGGGGACTAGCGGGACTCAATGAGCAGTTCTTC
CASSDRGLAGLNEQFF
>.|many|TRBJ1-2|TRBV29-1
TGCAGCGTTTCATCTGGGACCTATGGCTACACCTTC
CSVSSGTYGYTF
>.|many|TRBJ2-3|TRBV4-1
TGCGCCAGCAGCTTATTGGGTTCTAGCACAGATACGCAGTATTTT
CASSLLGSSTDTQYF